One sample yielded the 26 T cell receptor beta chains listed below, sequenced in a study of cytomegalovirus exposure and HLA in healthy donors. The protocol was immunoSEQ multiplex PCR, while the TCRdb copy is restricted to in-frame clones and leaves out a portion. The sample yields over 200,000 clones, around 90% seen once. Sequencing was carried out using PBMCs. The receptors shown here come from a woman aged 18-29 years in good health and CMV-seronegative.

This chain uses TRBV7-2 with TRBJ1-5; tentative D call: TRBD1 (5 bases). The V and J ends lost 4 bases and 4 bases respectively, with 14 bases between them. This CDR3 has 15 amino acids. Germline V gene sequence: CDR1 SGHTA, CDR2 FQGNSA. The CDR3 nucleotides read TGTGCCAGCAGCTCTCGGGGGGGGATTAATCAGCCCCAGCATTTT. Translation gives CASSSRGGINQPQHF.

The rearrangement links TRBV29-1 to TRBJ2-7; 8 positions agree with TRBD1. This CDR3 has 12 amino acids. Germline V gives CDR1 SQVTM, CDR2 ANQGSEA. J was trimmed by 5 bases and V by 5 bases; bases with no gene match: 5. DNA of the CDR3: TGCAGCGTTTCCCAGGGGGCCCACGAGCAGTACTTC. It translates to CSVSQGAHEQYF.

J is TRBJ2-1 and V is TRBV27; 8 nucleotides agree with TRBD2. The CDR3 contains 15 residues. Germline CDR1 MNHEY, CDR2 SMNVEV (reference sequence). Trimming took 5 bases from V and 5 from J; bases not matched to a gene: 8. DNA of the CDR3: TGTGCCAGCAGTCAACTCTGGACTAGCCACAATGAGCAGTTCTTC. Amino acid sequence: CASSQLWTSHNEQFF.

This sequence joins TRBV6-5 and TRBJ2-7, with 7 bases matching TRBD1. The length of the CDR3 is 14 residues. J gave up 2 bases and V 2 bases, and 3 bases lay outside the gene matches. Germline CDR1 and CDR2: MNHEY and SVGAGI. The CDR3 bases are TGTGCCAGCAGTTACAACCAGGGGGCCTACGAGCAGTACTTC. Translated: CASSYNQGAYEQYF.

The chain joins TRBV5-4 to TRBJ2-2; 8 bases align to TRBD1. CDR3 length: 16 amino acids. Losses at the gene ends were 6 bases for V and 7 bases for J; bases not matched to a gene: 14. CDR1 SGHNT and CDR2 YYREEE come from the germline V gene (reference sequence). The CDR3 reads CASKEQGQASGGELFF. Written as DNA, the CDR3 is TGTGCCAGCAAAGAACAGGGACAGGCGTCGGGCGGGGAGCTGTTTTTT. Using reference TRBV5-4 and TRBJ2-2 for the parts outside the CDR3, the full variable domain is ETGVTQSPTHLIKTRGQQVTLRCSSQSGHNTVSWYQQALGQGPQFIFQYYREEENGRGNFPPRFSGLQFPNYSSELNVNALELDDSALYLCASKEQGQASGGELFFGEGSRLTVL.

The count of this clone is one. The chain is built from TRBV2 and TRBJ2-3; 7 positions match TRBD1. The length of the CDR3 is 16 residues. Germline assignment: CDR1 SNHLY and CDR2 FYNNEI. Trimming removed 7 bases from V and 6 bases from J; junction bases left unmatched: 16. The chain's CDR3 is CASNPTVYRGEDTQYF. In DNA form, the CDR3 reads TGTGCCAGCAATCCAACGGTGTACAGGGGTGAGGATACGCAGTATTTT.

CDR3 protein: CASSSFFRDRAMDEEKLFF. CDR3 bases: TGTGCCAGCAGCTCATTCTTTCGGGACAGGGCAATGGATGAGGAAAAACTGTTTTTT. The rearrangement joins TRBV7-8 to TRBJ1-4, with 9 bases identical to TRBD1. J was trimmed by 8 bases and V by 4 bases; bases with no gene match: 20. The CDR3 has 19 residues. Germline V gene sequence: CDR1 SGHVS, CDR2 FQNEAQ.

The chain recombines TRBV19 with TRBJ2-3, with D possibly being TRBD2 (6 bases). V lost 6 bases and J lost 0, with 16 bases in between. CDR1 is LNHDA and CDR2 is SQIVND in the germline V gene (reference sequence). CDR3 length: 16 amino acids. The CDR3 loop reads CASRPPSGTSTDTQYF. DNA of the CDR3: TGTGCCAGTAGGCCTCCCTCAGGGACTAGCACAGATACGCAGTATTTT.

The chain combines TRBV5-1 with TRBJ2-3, with a possible D match to TRBD2 (6 bases). V was clipped by 0 bases and J by 3 bases, with 11 bases between them. Germline V gene sequence: CDR1 SGHRS, CDR2 YFSETQ. The CDR3 sequence is 15 residues long. CDR3 sequence reads: CASSLEAGSTDTQYF. DNA of the CDR3: TGCGCCAGCAGCTTGGAGGCCGGGAGTACAGATACGCAGTATTTT. The whole variable domain, filled in from reference TRBV5-1 and TRBJ2-3, reads KAGVTQTPRYLIKTRGQQVTLSCSPISGHRSVSWYQQTPGQGLQFLFEYFSETQRNKGNFPGRFSGRQFSNSRSEMNVSTLELGDSALYLCASSLEAGSTDTQYFGPGTRLTVL.

This clone was seen only once. The gene calls are TRBV6-6 and TRBJ2-1; possible D gene TRBD2, 5 bases. CDR3 length equals 16 residues. Trimming removed 0 bases at V and 3 bases at J, with 12 bases between. CDR1 is MNHNY, CDR2 SVGAGI, per germline (reference sequence). This CDR3 reads CASSYSGSALYNEQFF. For the CDR3, the DNA is TGTGCCAGCAGTTACTCTGGTAGCGCGCTCTACAATGAGCAGTTCTTC.

The chain recombines TRBV7-9 with TRBJ2-7, with D possibly being TRBD1 (7 bases). V was cut by 1 base and J by 7 bases, with 14 bases left in between. Germline loops: CDR1 SEHNR, CDR2 FQNEAQ (reference sequence). The CDR3 has 14 amino acids. This CDR3 is CASSLVDRAGEQYF. The CDR3 DNA sequence: TGTGCCAGCAGCTTAGTCGACAGGGCGGGAGAGCAGTACTTC.

In its sample, this clone was seen a few times. This sequence joins TRBV19 and TRBJ1-1; D not certain. Per the germline V gene, CDR1 is LNHDA and CDR2 is SQIVND (reference sequence). Trimming removed 5 bases at V and 1 base at J, with 11 bases between. CDR3 length: 14 amino acids. CDR3 sequence: CASSFLTGNTEAFF. CDR3 bases: TGTGCCAGTAGTTTTCTCACTGGGAACACTGAAGCTTTCTTT.

This clone was found once. The chain uses TRBV7-6 and TRBJ2-1, with a tentative D call TRBD2 (6 bases). Germline values: CDR1 SGHVS, CDR2 FNYEAQ. The V end lost 4 bases, the J end lost 0 bases, and 10 bases lay between the germline ends. The CDR3 is 15 residues long. The CDR3 coding sequence is TGTGCCAGCAGCTCCGGGGGTGTCTCCTACAATGAGCAGTTCTTC. It specifies CASSSGGVSYNEQFF.

J is TRBJ2-5 and V is TRBV19, with D perhaps TRBD2 (6 bases). V gave up 3 bases and J gave up 3 bases, with 11 bases separating them. The CDR3 runs to 14 residues. The germline V gene encodes CDR1 LNHDA and CDR2 SQIVND (reference sequence). CDR3 coding DNA: TGTGCCAGTAGTATGGAGGGGCTAGAAGAGACCCAGTACTTC. Residues: CASSMEGLEETQYF.

The rearrangement uses TRBV18 and TRBJ2-7, with D perhaps TRBD1 (6 bases). CDR1 and CDR2 from the germline V gene are KGHSH and LQKENI. This CDR3 has 12 residues. Deletions cut 8 bases from V and 1 base from J, with 9 bases between. The CDR3 DNA follows: TGTGCCAGCGCCGGACAGTCCTACGAGCAGTACTTC. It yields the protein CASAGQSYEQYF.

This clone was counted once. CDR3 residues: CASSASDSSYNEQFF. The CDR3 nucleotides read TGTGCCAGCAGCGCCTCTGACAGCTCCTACAATGAGCAGTTCTTC. This sequence joins TRBV9 and TRBJ2-1; D is possibly TRBD1 (5 bases). The CDR3 runs to 15 residues. Germline CDR1 SGDLS, CDR2 YYNGEE. With 3 bases removed from V and 0 bases from J, the gap between germline ends came to 10 bases. Full variable domain (remainder filled in from reference TRBV9 and TRBJ2-1): DSGVTQTPKHLITATGQRVTLRCSPRSGDLSVYWYQQSLDQGLQFLIQYYNGEERAKGNILERFSAQQFPDLHSELNLSSLELGDSALYFCASSASDSSYNEQFFGPGTRLTVL.

J is TRBJ2-1 and V is TRBV7-6; D might be TRBD1 (5 bases). Germline CDR1 reads SGHVS; CDR2 reads FNYEAQ. The V end lost 5 bases, the J end lost 0 bases, and 11 bases lay between the germline ends. The CDR3 loop spans 15 amino acids. The CDR3 protein is CASSGTGSSYNEQFF. For the CDR3, the DNA is TGTGCCAGCAGCGGAACAGGTTCCTCCTACAATGAGCAGTTCTTC.

This clone was counted many times. The chain has TRBV28 and TRBJ2-7, with a possible D match to TRBD1 (6 bases). Germline V gives CDR1 MDHEN, CDR2 SYDVKM. This CDR3 has 15 residues. The V and J ends lost 1 base and 0 bases respectively, with 10 bases between them. For the CDR3, the DNA is TGTGCCAGCAGTTTATCTGGGACACGCTCCTACGAGCAGTACTTC. Amino acids: CASSLSGTRSYEQYF.

The chain combines TRBV28 with TRBJ2-3; no clear D. Germline-derived CDR1 and CDR2 are MDHEN and SYDVKM. Trimming stripped 3 bases from V and 5 bases from J, with 12 bases between. This CDR3 is built from 14 residues. CDR3 amino acids: CASSFSTTGDTQYF. CDR3 bases: TGTGCCAGCAGTTTCTCCACCACCGGAGATACGCAGTATTTT.

The chain carries TRBV14 and TRBJ2-7, with D perhaps matching TRBD2 (6 bases). The germline V and J ends were trimmed by 3 bases and 6 bases, with 15 bases remaining between them. The V gene's germline CDR1 is SGHDN and CDR2 FVKESK. CDR3 size: 14 residues. Here the CDR3 DNA reads TGTGCCAGCAGCCAGGGCGGGACCGGGAGCGAGCAGTACTTC. It yields the protein CASSQGGTGSEQYF. Combining the CDR3 with reference TRBV14 and TRBJ2-7 gives the whole variable domain EAGVTQFPSHSVIEKGQTVTLRCDPISGHDNLYWYRRVMGKEIKFLLHFVKESKQDESGMPNNRFLAERTGGTYSTLKVQPAELEDSGVYFCASSQGGTGSEQYFGPGTRLTVT.

The chain uses TRBV9 and TRBJ2-3; a weak D match, TRBD1 (6 bases). The CDR3 consists of 14 residues. V shed 4 bases and J shed 0 bases, with 9 bases lying between them. Per the germline V gene, CDR1 is SGDLS and CDR2 is YYNGEE. CDR3: CASSPRGSTDTQYF. CDR3 nucleotides: TGTGCCAGCAGCCCCAGGGGAAGCACAGATACGCAGTATTTT. The complete variable domain, with remaining parts taken from reference TRBV9 and TRBJ2-3, reads DSGVTQTPKHLITATGQRVTLRCSPRSGDLSVYWYQQSLDQGLQFLIQYYNGEERAKGNILERFSAQQFPDLHSELNLSSLELGDSALYFCASSPRGSTDTQYFGPGTRLTVL.

The V and J genes are TRBV18 and TRBJ2-5, with a tentative D call TRBD1 (6 bases). CDR1 is KGHSH, CDR2 LQKENI, per germline. With 3 bases removed from V and 5 bases from J, the gap between germline ends came to 16 bases. The CDR3 runs 15 residues. The CDR3 nucleotides read TGTGCCAGCTCACCGGACAGCGGCTTGGGGGAGACCCAGTACTTC. It codes for CASSPDSGLGETQYF.

The chain recombines TRBV9 with TRBJ2-3; 11 bases align to TRBD2. Trimming cost V 2 bases and J 8 bases; bases outside gene matches: 10. The CDR3 loop spans 16 amino acids. CDR1 SGDLS and CDR2 YYNGEE come from the germline V gene. The CDR3: CASSVTSGSVQGTQYF. CDR3 coding DNA: TGTGCCAGCAGCGTTACTAGCGGGAGTGTTCAGGGTACGCAGTATTTT.

This clone has just one count. V is TRBV28 and J is TRBJ2-3; TRBD2 aligns across 9 bases. From germline, CDR1 is MDHEN and CDR2 SYDVKM. Unmatched junction bases numbered 12, after V lost 5 bases and J lost 0 bases. The CDR3 is 18 residues long. This chain's CDR3 is CASSTYYRLAASTDTQYF. CDR3 DNA: TGTGCCAGCAGTACCTACTACCGACTAGCGGCTAGCACAGATACGCAGTATTTT.

This chain links TRBV27 with TRBJ1-1; a weak D match, TRBD1 (5 bases). This CDR3 has 15 amino acids. The V end was cut by 2 bases, the J end by 1 base, with 11 bases between. Per germline, CDR1 MNHEY and CDR2 SMNVEV (reference sequence). The CDR3 sequence: CASSLAAQGNTEAFF. Written as DNA, the CDR3 is TGTGCCAGCAGTTTAGCTGCCCAGGGGAACACTGAAGCTTTCTTT.

The table lists this clone with a few counts. The chain has TRBV6-1 and TRBJ1-5; weak D call: TRBD1 (6 bases). Germline V gene lookup returns CDR1 MNHNS and CDR2 SASEGT. CDR3 length: 13 amino acids. Trimming shortened V by 10 bases and J by 6 bases, and 16 bases separated the two germline ends. The CDR3 DNA is TGTGCCACTCATCAGGGGATGATTCAGCCCCAGCATTTT. Its translation is CATHQGMIQPQHF.